The present TCR beta chain was sequenced within a study of Graves' ophthalmopathy and Graves' hyperthyroidism. Study as a whole: Specimen type is peripheral blood, obtained at initial diagnosis before any treatment.

Amplifying from RNA transcripts, the study obtained TCR beta CDR3 regions. The first-round RT-PCR employed HTBI primers together with the Qiagen OneStep RT-PCR kit. A multiplex PCR was then performed as the second round. TCRdb passed the multiplex PCR reads through MiXCR, listing each CDR3 protein once. This sample has a few hundred thousand distinct CDR3 sequences, with about 18% found just once. Deletions cut 0 bases from V and 0 bases from J, with 15 bases between. This CDR3 region has 18 residues. Germline V gene data show CDR1 as SGHAT and CDR2 as FQNNGV. Each hyperthyroidism patient was newly diagnosed, with under 2 months' duration, and aged 18 to 65. Other autoimmune diseases, uncontrolled infections, pregnancy and lactation each led to patient exclusion. The PBMC fraction was derived from about 9.5 ml of fresh peripheral blood. At least ten counts were recorded for this clonotype.

The chain couples TRBV11-2 to TRBJ2-4; D uncertain. The clonotype was recovered from an adult woman with stable Graves' hyperthyroidism. Sequencing used peripheral blood. The CDR3 loop reads CASSLDRYARLAKNIQYF. In DNA, the CDR3 is TGTGCCAGCAGCTTAGACCGATATGCCAGACTAGCCAAAAACATTCAGTACTTC.